This entry features one T cell receptor (beta chain) sequence. Its antigen remains unknown. These data originate in a study of post-analysis software for immune sequencing data. General study findings and limits: Patients showed TRBV5-6, TRBV5-1 and TRBV20-1 among a few TRBV segments more frequent than in controls.

V was cut by 3 bases and J by 5 bases, with 2 bases left in between. The length of the CDR3 is 11 residues. Per the germline V gene, CDR1 is LGHNA and CDR2 is YNFKEQ. The TCR beta cDNA libraries carried unique molecular identifiers. TCRdb re-called the PCR reads with MiXCR, one entry per CDR3 protein. The table records a few hundred thousand distinct CDR3 sequences, 30% to 45% of them present only once. The origin of this receptor is a girl aged 2-10 years with multiple sclerosis. The material sequenced was blood. This chain uses TRBV4-2 with TRBJ2-1, with no clear D. The CDR3 DNA reads as TGTGCCAGCAGCCAGAACAATGAGCAGTTCTTC. Encoded protein: CASSQNNEQFF.